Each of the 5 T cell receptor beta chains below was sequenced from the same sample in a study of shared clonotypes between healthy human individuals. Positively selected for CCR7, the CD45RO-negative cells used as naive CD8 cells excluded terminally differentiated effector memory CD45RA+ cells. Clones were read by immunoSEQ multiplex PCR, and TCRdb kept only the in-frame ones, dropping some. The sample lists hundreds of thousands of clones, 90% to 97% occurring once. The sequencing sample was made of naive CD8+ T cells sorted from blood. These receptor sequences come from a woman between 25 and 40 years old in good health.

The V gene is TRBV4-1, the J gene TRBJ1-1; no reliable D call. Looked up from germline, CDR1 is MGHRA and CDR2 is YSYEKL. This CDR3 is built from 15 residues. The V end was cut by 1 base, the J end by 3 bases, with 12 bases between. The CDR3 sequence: CASSQVGERYTEAFF. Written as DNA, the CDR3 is TGCGCCAGCAGCCAAGTCGGGGAACGGTACACTGAAGCTTTCTTT.

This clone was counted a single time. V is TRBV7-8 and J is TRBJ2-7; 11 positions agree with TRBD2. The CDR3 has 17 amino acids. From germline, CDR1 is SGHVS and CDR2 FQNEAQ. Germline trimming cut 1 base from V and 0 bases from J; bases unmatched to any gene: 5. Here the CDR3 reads CASSLGLAGGYSYEQYF. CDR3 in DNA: TGTGCCAGCAGCTTAGGTCTAGCGGGAGGCTACTCCTACGAGCAGTACTTC.

This CDR3 reads CASSQERQGNTEAFF. The CDR3 DNA reads TGCGCCAGCAGCCAAGAAAGACAGGGAAACACTGAAGCTTTCTTT. The chain has TRBV4-1 and TRBJ1-1; TRBD1 matches at 7 bases. Germline trimming cut 0 bases from V and 2 bases from J; bases unmatched to any gene: 3. CDR3 length: 15 residues. Germline assignment: CDR1 MGHRA and CDR2 YSYEKL.

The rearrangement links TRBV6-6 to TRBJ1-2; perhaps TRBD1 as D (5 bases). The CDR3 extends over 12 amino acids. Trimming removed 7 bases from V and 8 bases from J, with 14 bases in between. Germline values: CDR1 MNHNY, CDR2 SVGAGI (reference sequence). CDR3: CASTPWGEGYTF. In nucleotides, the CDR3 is TGTGCCAGCACCCCCTGGGGGGAAGGCTACACCTTC.

The CDR3 here is CASSKGGETQYF. CDR3 DNA: TGTGCCAGCAGCAAAGGGGGGGAGACCCAGTACTTC. The chain has TRBV7-6 and TRBJ2-5, with D perhaps matching TRBD1 or TRBD2 (6 bases each). The V gene's germline CDR1 is SGHVS and CDR2 FNYEAQ. This CDR3 comprises 12 residues. Trimming cost V 5 bases and J 5 bases, with 9 bases left between them.